One sample yielded the 24 T cell receptor beta chains listed below, sequenced in a study of cytomegalovirus exposure and HLA in healthy donors. In the PCR, 60 Vbeta and 13 Jbeta primers were used. Sequencing used immunoSEQ multiplex PCR; TCRdb keeps in-frame clones, though not all of them. Of around 150,000 clones listed, around 76% are singletons. Material for sequencing was PBMCs. These receptors came from a man aged 18 to 29 in good health and CMV-seronegative.

This sequence joins TRBV28 and TRBJ1-1, with 7 bases lining up with TRBD1. V lost 5 bases, J lost 10 bases, and 7 bases stayed unmatched. This CDR3 has 12 residues. From germline, CDR1 is MDHEN and CDR2 SYDVKM. CDR3 bases: TGTGCCAGCAGTCCTAGACAGGGACGAGCTTTCTTT. Protein sequence: CASSPRQGRAFF.

The chain joins TRBV19 to TRBJ1-5; D possibly corresponds to TRBD1 (6 bases). Germline CDR1 is LNHDA and CDR2 is SQIVND (reference sequence). The V gene lost 3 bases and the J gene lost 1 base, with 16 bases spanning the gap. The CDR3 runs 17 residues. The CDR3 nucleotides read TGTGCCAGTAGTATTGGGGGAGGGGGTATAAGCAATCAGCCCCAGCATTTT. As protein: CASSIGGGGISNQPQHF.

J is TRBJ1-5 and V is TRBV28; D is undetermined. The CDR3 sequence is 15 residues long. V lost 7 bases, J lost 4 bases, and 17 bases lay in between. Looked up from germline, CDR1 is MDHEN and CDR2 is SYDVKM. The CDR3 DNA is TGTGCCAGCATTACCCGGGATCCACTGAATCAGCCCCAGCATTTT. Translation gives CASITRDPLNQPQHF.

V is TRBV9 and J is TRBJ2-1; 8 bases align to TRBD2. The length of the CDR3 is 16 residues. Looked up from germline, CDR1 is SGDLS and CDR2 is YYNGEE. The V gene end was trimmed by 4 bases and the J gene end by 7 bases; junction bases not matched to a gene: 13. CDR3 residues: CASSWDSGTFLNEQFF. Here the CDR3 DNA reads TGTGCCAGCAGCTGGGATAGCGGGACTTTTCTAAATGAGCAGTTCTTC.

The chain carries TRBV27 and TRBJ1-2, with TRBD1 matching over 8 bases. The germline V gene has CDR1 MNHEY and CDR2 SMNVEV (reference sequence). The V and J ends lost 6 bases and 4 bases, in that order; junction bases with no gene match: 10. This CDR3 has 15 residues. CDR3 sequence (DNA): TGTGCCAGCAGACCAATCGGACAGGGACCCTATGGCTACACCTTC. This gives the protein CASRPIGQGPYGYTF.

The chain carries TRBV15 and TRBJ2-3; perhaps TRBD2 as D (6 bases). In germline, CDR1 is LNHNV, CDR2 YYDKDF (reference sequence). This CDR3 is built from 15 residues. V was trimmed by 0 bases and J by 0 bases, leaving 7 bases between them. CDR3 sequence: CATSREAGSTDTQYF. CDR3 coding DNA: TGTGCCACCAGCAGAGAGGCGGGGAGCACAGATACGCAGTATTTT.

This chain connects TRBV5-1 to TRBJ2-2; D is possibly TRBD1 (6 bases). This CDR3 comprises 16 residues. Trimming shortened V by 2 bases and J by 7 bases, and 18 bases separated the two germline ends. CDR1 is SGHRS, CDR2 YFSETQ, per germline. CDR3 loop: CASSFGQLGRSGELFF. CDR3 DNA: TGCGCCAGCAGCTTCGGACAGCTGGGCCGGAGCGGGGAGCTGTTTTTT.

The genes are TRBV11-3 and TRBJ2-7; D gene unclear. CDR1 is SGHNT, CDR2 YENEEA, per germline. Trimming stripped 1 base from V and 0 bases from J, with 7 bases between. This CDR3 has 14 amino acids. CDR3 sequence reads: CASSLVQASYEQYF. The CDR3 bases are TGTGCCAGCAGCTTAGTCCAGGCCTCCTACGAGCAGTACTTC.

This clone was counted a few times. The chain joins TRBV29-1 to TRBJ1-1; no definite D call. The CDR3 length is 15 residues. V shed 0 bases and J shed 3 bases, with 14 bases lying between them. Germline assignment: CDR1 SQVTM and CDR2 ANQGSEA. CDR3 amino acids: CSVEDPFGADTEAFF. The DNA for the CDR3 is TGCAGCGTTGAAGATCCCTTCGGTGCGGACACTGAAGCTTTCTTT. The whole variable domain, remainder taken from reference TRBV29-1 and TRBJ1-1, is SAVISQKPSRDICQRGTSLTIQCQVDSQVTMMFWYRQQPGQSLTLIATANQGSEATYESGFVIDKFPISRPNLTFSTLTVSNMSPEDSSIYLCSVEDPFGADTEAFFGQGTRLTVV.

This rearrangement joins TRBV10-1 to TRBJ1-2; D is undetermined. The germline V and J ends were trimmed by 0 bases and 2 bases, with 25 bases remaining between them. The germline V gene has CDR1 WNHNN and CDR2 SYGVQD (reference sequence). The CDR3 loop spans 20 amino acids. CDR3 sequence reads: CASSESTRAPPATANYGYTF. The CDR3 region has the DNA TGCGCCAGCAGTGAGTCGACTAGGGCACCCCCCGCTACGGCCAACTATGGCTACACCTTC.

The rearrangement links TRBV5-3 to TRBJ2-7; 12 bases are shared with TRBD1. TRBV5-3 is assigned to the ORF class and has an uncertain function. This CDR3 comprises 18 residues. The ends lost 0 bases at V and 0 bases at J; junction bases unmatched: 7. The CDR3: CARSLGGTGGSSSYEQYF. The CDR3 DNA is TGTGCCAGAAGCTTGGGGGGGACAGGGGGCTCCAGCTCCTACGAGCAGTACTTC.

The J gene is TRBJ2-7, the V gene TRBV7-8, with 7 positions matching TRBD1. CDR3 length: 13 amino acids. V was clipped by 5 bases and J by 3 bases; unmatched bases: 4. Germline V gives CDR1 SGHVS, CDR2 FQNEAQ. The CDR3 DNA reads as TGTGCCAGCAGCATGGGACAGTACTACGAGCAGTACTTC. The encoded protein is CASSMGQYYEQYF.

The rearrangement joins TRBV6-1 to TRBJ1-5, with 8 bases identical to TRBD1. Trimming cost V 2 bases and J 3 bases; bases outside gene matches: 6. CDR1 is MNHNS and CDR2 is SASEGT in the germline V gene. The CDR3 has 16 amino acids. CDR3 sequence reads: CASSEIQGGINQPQHF. The CDR3 DNA follows: TGTGCCAGCAGTGAAATACAGGGGGGGATCAATCAGCCCCAGCATTTT.

CDR3 sequence: CASSFVYTGELFF. CDR3 nucleotides: TGTGCCAGCAGTTTTGTATACACCGGGGAGCTGTTTTTT. This chain connects TRBV27 to TRBJ2-2; D not certain. V was clipped by 3 bases and J by 3 bases, with 5 bases between them. CDR1 and CDR2 (germline): MNHEY, SMNVEV (reference sequence). This CDR3 is built from 13 residues.

The V and J genes are TRBV11-3 and TRBJ2-7; 10 bases map to TRBD1. The CDR3 is 17 amino acids. V shed 5 bases, J shed 6 bases, and the junction held 16 bases outside the gene matches. Germline CDR1 SGHNT, CDR2 YENEEA. The CDR3 reads CASSDKGWRDRGSEQYF. In DNA, the CDR3 is TGTGCCAGCAGCGATAAGGGGTGGCGGGACAGGGGCTCCGAGCAGTACTTC.

The chain joins TRBV11-3 to TRBJ1-1, with 8 bases that match TRBD1. Trimming at V came to 5 bases and at J to 4 bases, leaving 9 bases not matched to a gene. This CDR3 spans 15 amino acids. Per the germline V gene, CDR1 is SGHNT and CDR2 is YENEEA. In DNA form, the CDR3 reads TGTGCCAGCAGCGACGGGACAGGAGGGTCCACTGAAGCTTTCTTT. Its protein product is CASSDGTGGSTEAFF.

This clone has just one count. The junction and the germline gene differ at one end; a read error may be behind it. The rearrangement uses TRBV9 and TRBJ2-7; tentative D call: TRBD2 (5 bases). The CDR3 has 17 residues. The germline V gene has CDR1 SGDLS and CDR2 YYNGEE. The CDR3 coding sequence is TGTGCCAACAGCGTAGAGGCGGGCCCTCCAACTACGGGCGAGCAGTACTTC. It yields the protein CANSVEAGPPTTGEQYF.

This clone is a singleton in its sample. CDR3 amino acids: CASSSAGTAQETQYF. The CDR3 nucleotides are TGTGCCAGCAGTTCAGCCGGGACAGCCCAAGAGACCCAGTACTTC. The chain is built from TRBV28 and TRBJ2-5; 7 bases line up with TRBD1. V lost 4 bases, J lost 1 base, and 6 bases stayed unmatched. The germline gives CDR1 MDHEN, CDR2 SYDVKM. This CDR3 is built from 15 residues.

The chain is built from TRBV18 and TRBJ2-2; 10 positions match TRBD2. Per germline, CDR1 KGHSH and CDR2 LQKENI. The CDR3 contains 16 residues. V trimming: 8 bases; J trimming: 1 base; junction bases outside the gene matches: 7. The CDR3 DNA is TGTGCCAGCCAACGTTCTAGCGGGGGGAACACCGGGGAGCTGTTTTTT. Translated: CASQRSSGGNTGELFF.

The rearrangement uses TRBV9 and TRBJ1-2; 7 bases match TRBD1. The CDR3 runs to 18 residues. V shed 3 bases, J shed 3 bases, and the junction held 17 bases outside the gene matches. From germline, CDR1 is SGDLS and CDR2 YYNGEE. The CDR3 nucleotides are TGTGCCAGCAGCGCGCGCCCGACGACAGGGTCTGTGGACTATGGCTACACCTTC. Its translation is CASSARPTTGSVDYGYTF.

This clone was counted once. This chain links TRBV9 with TRBJ2-1, with D uncertain. CDR3 length equals 14 residues. Germline CDR1 reads SGDLS; CDR2 reads YYNGEE. V dropped 3 bases and J dropped 0 bases, with 7 bases sitting between them. The DNA of the CDR3 is TGTGCCAGCAGCGGAGCTAACTCCTACAATGAGCAGTTCTTC. The encoded protein is CASSGANSYNEQFF.

The chain couples TRBV7-8 to TRBJ1-1, with D possibly being TRBD1 (6 bases). The germline V gene encodes CDR1 SGHVS and CDR2 FQNEAQ. This CDR3 region has 15 residues. Deletions cut 0 bases from V and 1 base from J, with 9 bases between. The CDR3 DNA sequence: TGTGCCAGCAGCTTAGCATCGACAGGGAACACTGAAGCTTTCTTT. This sequence encodes CASSLASTGNTEAFF.

The chain couples TRBV27 to TRBJ2-7; possible D gene TRBD2, 6 bases. V lost 4 bases, J lost 1 base, and 17 bases lay in between. The length of the CDR3 is 16 residues. Germline V gene lookup returns CDR1 MNHEY and CDR2 SMNVEV (reference sequence). The CDR3 here is CASSSRGTPNSYEQYF. In DNA form, the CDR3 reads TGTGCCAGCAGTTCACGAGGGACTCCTAATTCCTACGAGCAGTACTTC.

V is TRBV19 and J is TRBJ2-1; TRBD1 aligns across 9 bases. The CDR3 consists of 15 residues. V trimming: 3 bases; J trimming: 8 bases; junction bases outside the gene matches: 8. CDR1 is LNHDA, CDR2 SQIVND, per germline (reference sequence). The CDR3 here is CASSIKGTGTHEQFF. The CDR3 region has the DNA TGTGCCAGTAGTATTAAGGGGACAGGGACACATGAGCAGTTCTTC.